The TCR beta chain under discussion was sequenced for a study of a mutant IDH1 vaccine in newly diagnosed glioma (dated by TCRdb to about 2021). General notes on the study: Vaccination was initiated 4-6 weeks after radiotherapy alone, or concurrently with temozolomide cycles in the chemotherapy-containing groups. The approximately 33 treated patients were approximately 62% male and around 40% female, with a mean age of around 40 years. Prior to enrollment, standard therapy consisting of radiotherapy alone, temozolomide alone, or radiochemotherapy with temozolomide had been administered to patients, with the combination being received by most patients. The week-35 safety follow-up was designated visit V12, and the week-47 end of study was designated visit V13. Peripheral blood was drawn at six visits: V03 (baseline), V05, V07, V10, V12 and V13. Longitudinal TCRB deep sequencing was performed for 25 to 30 treated patients wherever samples were available for exploratory analyses. Findings and caveats that apply to the study as a whole: Changes in the top peripheral T cell clonotypes picked up by TCRB sequencing did not appear to be linked to pseudoprogression. Across multiple MHC alleles, vaccine-induced immune responses were seen in 90% to 95% of patients. According to the authors, sample limitations meant that analyses of patient blood samples could not be reproduced. Selection of PBMC samples for TCRB deep sequencing was based on availability.

Reading the germline V gene gives CDR1 WSHSY and CDR2 SAAADI. V and J lose 2 bases and 5 bases, and a span of 12 bases separates them. Including the terminal cysteine and phenylalanine, the CDR3 comprises 14 residues. The read is trimmed to its CDR3 DNA, 42 bases read in frame from base 1. Worth noting for this clone: What antigen it recognizes has not been identified. Within one base of it there is no much larger clone, and no base qualities were kept.

The sample's time point label is to be understood as: week 47, end of study. Each vaccine dose was 300 ug of a 20-mer mutant IDH1 peptide in Montanide, given subcutaneously with topical imiquimod. Eight vaccinations were administered to patients in weeks 1, 3, 5, 7, 11, 15, 19 and 23, corresponding to visits V03 through V10. Donors had newly diagnosed WHO grade 3 or 4 IDH1-mutant astrocytomas with loss of nuclear ATRX. The samples were drawn from NOA16, a multicentre, single-arm, open-label phase I trial in Germany that tested a mutant IDH1 peptide vaccine in humans for the first time. Genomic DNA for TCRB sequencing was extracted from EDTA blood using the DNeasy Blood and Tissue Kit. Library creation used the immunoSEQ multiplex PCR assay. The hsTCRB Kit was used according to the manufacturer's protocol to amplify rearranged TCR beta chain sequences. Sequencing of TCRB libraries was carried out on an Illumina MiSeq. In the authors' own workflow: Demultiplexing, trimming and gene mapping were performed with the kit vendor's proprietary platform. Held by TCRdb, this immuneACCESS table contains in-frame sequences only and omits some clones. Under half of the omission traces to an unresolved V gene where checked; the cause of the rest is unknown. The D gene and trimming were derived from the DNA, and the V and J assignments and clone size from that table. For this sample there are tens of thousands of clones; over 80% appear just once. Of the sample, about 3.3% falls within the top ten clones.

This TCR was recovered from a woman between 50 and 59 years old with glioma. The rearrangement combines TRBV10-2 with TRBJ2-5, with TRBD1 perhaps the D gene, on 7 matching bases. The sample in question was PBMCs, obtained from a glioma patient whose treatment included an IDH1 peptide vaccine. The DNA sequence is TGCGCCAGCAGTGAGGCAGGGGGGCGGGAGACCCAGTACTTC. Translated, it gives CASSEAGGRETQYF.